This entry lists 23 T cell receptor beta chains sequenced from one sample in a study of shared clonotypes between healthy human individuals. Generated by immunoSEQ multiplex PCR, the TCRdb table keeps only in-frame clones and is missing some. The sample lists approximately 2.4 million clones; 95% were seen once. Sequencing was done on a sample of naive CD4+ T cells sorted from blood. Described subset: CD45RA+ positively selected. The receptor set was obtained from a man between 18 and 35 years old in good health.

V usage is TRBV27 and J usage is TRBJ1-1; tentative D call: TRBD1 (5 bases). The V end was cut by 0 bases, the J end by 0 bases, with 17 bases between. The CDR3 consists of 18 residues. Germline CDR1 MNHEY, CDR2 SMNVEV (reference sequence). The CDR3 DNA follows: TGTGCCAGCAGTTTATCGGGGGGGTCGACATCCATGAACACTGAAGCTTTCTTT. It codes for CASSLSGGSTSMNTEAFF.

The chain carries TRBV30 and TRBJ2-2; D gene uncertain. The germline V and J ends were trimmed by 0 bases and 8 bases, with 13 bases remaining between them. The CDR3 runs 14 residues. Germline CDR1 and CDR2: GTSNPN and SVGIG (reference sequence). CDR3 bases: TGTGCCTGGAGTGTACGGCGGAACCAGGGGGAGCTGTTTTTT. Its protein product is CAWSVRRNQGELFF. Together with reference TRBV30 and TRBJ2-2, the CDR3 gives the full variable domain: SQTIHQWPATLVQPVGSPLSLECTVEGTSNPNLYWYRQAAGRGLQLLFYSVGIGQISSEVPQNLSASRPQDRQFILSSKKLLLSDSGFYLCAWSVRRNQGELFFGEGSRLTVL.

The chain recombines TRBV18 with TRBJ2-3; tentatively, D is TRBD2 (6 bases). CDR1 KGHSH and CDR2 LQKENI come from the germline V gene. V lost 0 bases to trimming and J lost 2 bases, with 12 bases between them. CDR3 length: 16 amino acids. DNA for the CDR3: TGTGCCAGCTCACCACCCGGGGGACTTATCACAGATACGCAGTATTTT. The encoded protein is CASSPPGGLITDTQYF.

This CDR3 is CASSYRGATEAFF. CDR3 nucleotide sequence: TGTGCCAGCAGTTACAGGGGGGCCACTGAAGCTTTCTTT. V is TRBV2 and J is TRBJ1-1; 8 bases are a match to TRBD1. The trim removed 5 bases at V and 4 bases at J, leaving 3 bases unmatched. The CDR3 runs to 13 residues. Germline CDR1 is SNHLY and CDR2 is FYNNEI.

The V call is TRBV19, the J call TRBJ2-5; 11 nucleotides align to TRBD2. Germline-derived CDR1 and CDR2 are LNHDA and SQIVND (reference sequence). The CDR3 has 16 residues. V shed 4 bases, J shed 2 bases, and the junction held 6 bases outside the gene matches. The CDR3 loop is CASSSNSGGGQETQYF. CDR3 DNA: TGTGCCAGTAGTAGTAATAGCGGGGGGGGACAAGAGACCCAGTACTTC.

J is TRBJ1-6 and V is TRBV9; D is ambiguous. The germline V and J ends were trimmed by 0 bases and 6 bases, with 7 bases remaining between them. CDR1 is SGDLS, CDR2 YYNGEE, per germline. CDR3 size: 14 residues. CDR3 loop: CASSVVAFNSPLHF. CDR3 nucleotide sequence: TGTGCCAGCAGCGTAGTAGCGTTTAATTCACCCCTCCACTTT.

This rearrangement joins TRBV9 to TRBJ2-5; a possible D gene is TRBD2 (7 bases). The V gene lost 5 bases and the J gene lost 3 bases, with 17 bases spanning the gap. Germline V gene sequence: CDR1 SGDLS, CDR2 YYNGEE. This CDR3 is 15 amino acids long. CDR3 nucleotides: TGTGCCAGCAGTGCTGCCGGGGGGCGAGAAGAGACCCAGTACTTC. Residues: CASSAAGGREETQYF. Using reference TRBV9 and TRBJ2-5 for the parts outside the CDR3, the full variable domain is DSGVTQTPKHLITATGQRVTLRCSPRSGDLSVYWYQQSLDQGLQFLIQYYNGEERAKGNILERFSAQQFPDLHSELNLSSLELGDSALYFCASSAAGGREETQYFGPGTRLLVL.

V is TRBV11-3 and J is TRBJ1-1, with D perhaps matching TRBD1 (5 bases). The V end lost 5 bases, the J end lost 1 base, and 14 bases lay between the germline ends. This CDR3 comprises 15 residues. The V gene's germline CDR1 is SGHNT and CDR2 YENEEA. The CDR3 coding sequence is TGTGCCAGCAGCCCCCCTGGACATTCGAACACTGAAGCTTTCTTT. Translating gives CASSPPGHSNTEAFF.

With respect to this clone: The sample has other DNA sequences that encode this CDR3 too. The chain is built from TRBV28 and TRBJ1-1; D is ambiguous. The CDR3 extends over 14 amino acids. Trimming took 1 base from V and 0 from J, leaving 6 bases between them. In germline, CDR1 is MDHEN, CDR2 SYDVKM. The CDR3 nucleotides read TGTGCCAGCAGTTTATCGGGGTTGAACACTGAAGCTTTCTTT. Translation gives CASSLSGLNTEAFF. The full variable domain, completed using reference TRBV28 and TRBJ1-1, is DVKVTQSSRYLVKRTGEKVFLECVQDMDHENMFWYRQDPGLGLRLIYFSYDVKMKEKGDIPEGYSVSREKKERFSLILESASTNQTSMYLCASSLSGLNTEAFFGQGTRLTVV.

This chain connects TRBV11-2 to TRBJ2-2; D possibly matches TRBD1 or TRBD2 (6 bases each). The CDR3 contains 17 residues. V was pared by 4 bases and J by 4 bases, with 19 bases between. Germline loops: CDR1 SGHAT, CDR2 FQNNGV. CDR3 DNA sequence: TGTGCCAGCAGCTCCCCGAGCTTGGGGGGCCTCACCGGGGAGCTGTTTTTT. This translates into CASSSPSLGGLTGELFF.

This clone was counted once. Other DNA sequences in this specimen translate into the identical CDR3. The chain carries TRBV7-9 and TRBJ2-3; D might be TRBD1 (6 bases). With 1 base removed from V and 4 bases from J, the gap between germline ends came to 9 bases. Germline values: CDR1 SEHNR, CDR2 FQNEAQ (reference sequence). The CDR3 has 14 amino acids. The CDR3, as DNA: TGTGCCAGCAGCTTAGTACAGGGCTCAGATACGCAGTATTTT. Translation gives CASSLVQGSDTQYF.

The chain uses TRBV27 and TRBJ2-1; TRBD2 might be the D (5 bases). The length of the CDR3 is 17 residues. CDR1 is MNHEY, CDR2 SMNVEV, per germline (reference sequence). V dropped 6 bases and J dropped 0 bases, with 18 bases sitting between them. The CDR3 spells CASRFSVRGSSYNEQFF. The CDR3 bases are TGTGCCAGCAGATTTTCCGTTCGGGGAAGCTCCTACAATGAGCAGTTCTTC.

The V call is TRBV30, the J call TRBJ2-3; no definite D call. Per the germline V gene, CDR1 is GTSNPN and CDR2 is SVGIG (reference sequence). This CDR3 has 12 amino acids. V was shortened by 5 bases and J by 4 bases, with 10 bases between the two germline ends. The CDR3 DNA reads TGTGCCTGGGCGTCCCGATCAGATACGCAGTATTTT. It specifies CAWASRSDTQYF.

The chain combines TRBV7-9 with TRBJ1-1; 7 nucleotides agree with TRBD1. The germline CDR1 and CDR2 sequences are SEHNR and FQNEAQ (reference sequence). V was pared by 1 base and J by 6 bases, with 5 bases of the junction left unmatched. This CDR3 is built from 14 residues. The CDR3 protein is CASSLDGQVAEAFF. CDR3 coding DNA: TGTGCCAGCAGCTTAGATGGACAGGTTGCTGAAGCTTTCTTT.

The gene calls are TRBV28 and TRBJ1-2; D not certain. The CDR3 is 15 amino acids. The germline gives CDR1 MDHEN, CDR2 SYDVKM. Trimming removed 2 bases at V and 0 bases at J, with 10 bases between. Written as DNA, the CDR3 is TGTGCCAGCAGTTTAAGCACGTCTCCTAACTATGGCTACACCTTC. It encodes CASSLSTSPNYGYTF.

V gene TRBV7-9 combines with J gene TRBJ2-5; D might be TRBD2 (5 bases). From germline, CDR1 is SEHNR and CDR2 FQNEAQ (reference sequence). The CDR3 extends over 14 amino acids. V lost 3 bases to trimming and J lost 1 base, with 9 bases between them. CDR3 sequence reads: CASSFQAVQETQYF. The CDR3 DNA is TGTGCCAGCAGCTTTCAAGCGGTCCAAGAGACCCAGTACTTC.

The rearrangement uses TRBV7-2 and TRBJ1-3; TRBD1 aligns across 9 bases. J lost 0 bases, V lost 8 bases, and 11 bases had no gene match. Germline-derived CDR1 and CDR2 are SGHTA and FQGNSA. The length of the CDR3 is 17 residues. In DNA, the CDR3 is TGTGCCAGCCCCAACGTGGGACAGGGCTTCTCTGGAAACACCATATATTTT. Encoded protein: CASPNVGQGFSGNTIYF.

The chain is built from TRBV4-1 and TRBJ1-2; 7 bases are a match to TRBD1. Losses at the gene ends were 6 bases for V and 6 bases for J; bases not matched to a gene: 13. The CDR3 sequence is 15 residues long. CDR1 and CDR2 from the germline V gene are MGHRA and YSYEKL. In nucleotides, the CDR3 is TGCGCCAGCAGGCCAATCACAGGGGCGAAGGATGGCTACACCTTC. Residues: CASRPITGAKDGYTF.

Only one count was recorded for this clone. The chain uses TRBV29-1 and TRBJ1-1, with D possibly TRBD1 on 5 matching bases. This CDR3 is 14 amino acids long. In germline, CDR1 is SQVTM, CDR2 ANQGSEA. Trimming left V 6 bases short and J 1 base short, with 15 bases between. The CDR3 DNA reads TGCAGCGTGGGACGAGGGAACAAGAACACTGAAGCTTTCTTT. It yields the protein CSVGRGNKNTEAFF.

The chain uses TRBV5-1 and TRBJ2-7, with D possibly being TRBD2 (6 bases). CDR3 length: 14 amino acids. V gave up 7 bases and J gave up 0 bases, with 14 bases separating them. The germline V gene has CDR1 SGHRS and CDR2 YFSETQ. Written as DNA, the CDR3 is TGCGCCAGCGCAACTCGGACTAACTCCTACGAGCAGTACTTC. Protein: CASATRTNSYEQYF.

CDR3 in DNA: TGCGCCAGCAGCTCAGGGTTTGATAATGAAAAACTGTTTTTT. Its protein is CASSSGFDNEKLFF. The chain joins TRBV5-1 to TRBJ1-4, with D perhaps matching TRBD1 (5 bases). Germline lookup yields CDR1 SGHRS and CDR2 YFSETQ. The CDR3 length is 14 residues. Trimming pared 3 bases from V and 4 bases from J, leaving 10 bases between. The complete variable domain, with remaining parts taken from reference TRBV5-1 and TRBJ1-4, reads KAGVTQTPRYLIKTRGQQVTLSCSPISGHRSVSWYQQTPGQGLQFLFEYFSETQRNKGNFPGRFSGRQFSNSRSEMNVSTLELGDSALYLCASSSGFDNEKLFFGSGTQLSVL.

V gene TRBV14 combines with J gene TRBJ2-7; D is uncertain. The CDR3 loop spans 12 amino acids. Between the trimmed V and J ends, which lost 2 bases and 3 bases, there was a span of 5 bases. Germline V gene data show CDR1 as SGHDN and CDR2 as FVKESK. CDR3 in amino acids: CASSQSYYEQYF. The DNA of the CDR3 is TGTGCCAGCAGCCAATCATACTACGAGCAGTACTTC.

The chain is built from TRBV9 and TRBJ1-6; maybe TRBD1 (5 bases). Looked up from germline, CDR1 is SGDLS and CDR2 is YYNGEE. Trimming cost V 4 bases and J 5 bases, with 13 bases left between them. The CDR3 is 15 amino acids. This CDR3 is CASSPEGHNNSPLHF. The CDR3 DNA is TGTGCCAGCAGCCCAGAGGGGCACAATAATTCACCCCTCCACTTT.